This entry is about one TCR beta chain. Its target is unknown. Researchers ran the PCR with 60 Vbeta and 13 Jbeta primers. This table comes from immunoSEQ multiplex PCR, and its TCRdb copy is limited to in-frame clones, with some not included. Of approximately 160,000 clones in the sample, roughly 85% are singletons; the top ten hold around 1.5%. This record belongs to a study of cytomegalovirus exposure and HLA in healthy donors. Study results and limitations: A highly shared variant cluster was judged a likely technical artifact. Later work found most CMV-associated TCR beta chains apparently HLA-restricted. As immune exposure information, only CMV serostatus was available.

Germline CDR1 reads MDHEN; CDR2 reads SYDVKM. V lost 6 bases to trimming and J lost 6 bases; unmatched junction nucleotides: 12. The CDR3 length is 15 residues. The source is a male donor in good health and CMV-seronegative. The sample comprised PBMCs. The rearrangement joins TRBV28 to TRBJ2-7, with 9 bases aligning to TRBD1. The CDR3 spells CASRWAWDRVSEQYF. Here the CDR3 DNA reads TGTGCCAGCAGATGGGCTTGGGACAGGGTCTCCGAGCAGTACTTC.